This section outlines one T cell receptor (beta chain) sequence together with its context. The antigen remains undetermined. The data stem from a study of CD8 T cell repertoires and HIV-1 epitope variants. Sequencing used immunoSEQ multiplex PCR; TCRdb keeps in-frame clones, though not all of them. The sample yields a few thousand clones, 65% to 70% seen once. Trimming removed 6 bases from V and 3 bases from J; junction bases left unmatched: 19. The CDR3 covers 18 residues. Germline CDR1 reads MDHEN; CDR2 reads SYDVKM. The sample was cultured CD8+ T cells derived from PBMCs. The sequence was collected from a male donor with HIV. The genes are TRBV28 and TRBJ1-1; 7 bases agree with TRBD1. The CDR3 is CASRDPKTGLIAHTEAFF. The CDR3, as DNA: TGTGCCAGCAGAGACCCCAAGACAGGGCTTATTGCCCACACTGAAGCTTTCTTT.